This T cell receptor beta chain was sequenced for a study of identical twins. Findings of the study overall: For monozygotic twins, models underestimated out-of-frame TCR alpha sharing.

One entry per CDR3 protein results from TCRdb running MiXCR on the 5' RACE reads. The data hold 200,000 to 250,000 distinct CDR3 sequences, with about 13% observed a single time. CDR1 is SGHNT and CDR2 is YYREEE in the germline V gene (reference sequence). This CDR3 region has 15 residues. Trimming removed 4 bases at V and 5 bases at J, with 17 bases between. For this clonotype: What it binds is not known.

These data were also reused for a study on yellow fever vaccine responses in identical twins.

The sequencing input was memory (CD45RO+) T cells sorted from blood. The receptor comes from a woman aged 18-29 years in good health. The rearrangement uses TRBV5-4 and TRBJ2-3; D is perhaps TRBD2 (6 bases). CDR3 nucleotides: TGTGCCAGCAGCCGGGGCGGGACTGGAGGAGATACGCAGTATTTT. Protein: CASSRGGTGGDTQYF.